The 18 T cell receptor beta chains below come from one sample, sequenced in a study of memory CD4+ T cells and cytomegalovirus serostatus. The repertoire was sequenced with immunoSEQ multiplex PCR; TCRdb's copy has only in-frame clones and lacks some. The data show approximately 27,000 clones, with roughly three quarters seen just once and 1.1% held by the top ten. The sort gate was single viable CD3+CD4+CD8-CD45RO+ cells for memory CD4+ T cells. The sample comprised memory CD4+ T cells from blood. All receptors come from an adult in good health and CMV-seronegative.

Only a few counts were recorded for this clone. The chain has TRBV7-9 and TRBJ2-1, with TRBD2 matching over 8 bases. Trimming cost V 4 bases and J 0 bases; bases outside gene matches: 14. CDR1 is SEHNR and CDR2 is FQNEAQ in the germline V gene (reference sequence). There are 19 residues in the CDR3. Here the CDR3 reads CASSSWGLEKTSSYNEQFF. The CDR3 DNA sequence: TGTGCCAGCAGCTCATGGGGACTAGAGAAAACCTCCTCCTACAATGAGCAGTTCTTC.

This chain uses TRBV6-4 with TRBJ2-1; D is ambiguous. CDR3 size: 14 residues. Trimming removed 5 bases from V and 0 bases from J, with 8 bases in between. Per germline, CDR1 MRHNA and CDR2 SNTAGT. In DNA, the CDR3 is TGTGCCAGCAGTCCGGTAGGCTCCTACAATGAGCAGTTCTTC. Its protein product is CASSPVGSYNEQFF.

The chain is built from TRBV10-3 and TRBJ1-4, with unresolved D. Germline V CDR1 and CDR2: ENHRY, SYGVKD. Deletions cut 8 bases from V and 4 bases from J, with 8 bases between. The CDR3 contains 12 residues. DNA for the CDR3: TGTGCCATCGCTGGGGATAATGAAAAACTGTTTTTT. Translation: CAIAGDNEKLFF.

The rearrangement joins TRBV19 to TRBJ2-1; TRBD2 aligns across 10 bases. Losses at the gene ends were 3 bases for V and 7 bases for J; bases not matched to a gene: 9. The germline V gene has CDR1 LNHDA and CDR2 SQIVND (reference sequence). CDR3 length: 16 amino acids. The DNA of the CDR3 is TGTGCCAGTAGTATCGGCCTAGCGGGAGTAGGAAATGAGCAGTTCTTC. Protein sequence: CASSIGLAGVGNEQFF.

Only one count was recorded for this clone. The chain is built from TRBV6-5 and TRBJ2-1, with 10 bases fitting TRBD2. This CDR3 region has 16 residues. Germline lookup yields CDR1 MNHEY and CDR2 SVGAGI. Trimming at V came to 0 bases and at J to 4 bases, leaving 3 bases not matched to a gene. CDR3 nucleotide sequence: TGTGCCAGCAGTTACTCGAAGACTAGCGGGTACAATGAGCAGTTCTTC. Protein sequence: CASSYSKTSGYNEQFF.

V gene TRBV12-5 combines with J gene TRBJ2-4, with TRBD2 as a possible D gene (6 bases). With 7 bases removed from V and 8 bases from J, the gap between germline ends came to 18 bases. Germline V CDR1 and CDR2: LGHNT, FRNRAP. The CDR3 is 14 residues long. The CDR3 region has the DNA TGTGCTAGTGCCCTCCGGGAGACGGGAGACATTCAGTACTTC. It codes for CASALRETGDIQYF.

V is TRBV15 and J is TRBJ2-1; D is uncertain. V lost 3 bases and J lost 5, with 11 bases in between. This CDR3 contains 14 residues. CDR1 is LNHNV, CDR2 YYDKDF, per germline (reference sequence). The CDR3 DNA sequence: TGTGCCACCAGCAGCCCACGGCCTCACAATGAGCAGTTCTTC. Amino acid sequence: CATSSPRPHNEQFF. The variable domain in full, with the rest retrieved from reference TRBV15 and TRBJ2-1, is DAMVIQNPRYQVTQFGKPVTLSCSQTLNHNVMYWYQQKSSQAPKLLFHYYDKDFNNEADTPDNFQSRRPNTSFCFLDIRSPGLGDTAMYLCATSSPRPHNEQFFGPGTRLTVL.

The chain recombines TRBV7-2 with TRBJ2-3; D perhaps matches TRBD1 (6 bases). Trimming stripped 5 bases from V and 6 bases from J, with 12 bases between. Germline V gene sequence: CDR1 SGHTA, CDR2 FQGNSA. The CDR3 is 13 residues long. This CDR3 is CASSGNRGDTQYF. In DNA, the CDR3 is TGTGCCAGCAGCGGGAATAGGGGGGATACGCAGTATTTT.

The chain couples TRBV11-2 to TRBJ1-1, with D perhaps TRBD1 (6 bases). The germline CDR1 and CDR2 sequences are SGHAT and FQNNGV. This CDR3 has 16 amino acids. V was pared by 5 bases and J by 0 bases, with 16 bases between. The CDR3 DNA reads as TGTGCCAGCAGCCCAGGGTATCGGGACATGAACACTGAAGCTTTCTTT. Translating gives CASSPGYRDMNTEAFF.

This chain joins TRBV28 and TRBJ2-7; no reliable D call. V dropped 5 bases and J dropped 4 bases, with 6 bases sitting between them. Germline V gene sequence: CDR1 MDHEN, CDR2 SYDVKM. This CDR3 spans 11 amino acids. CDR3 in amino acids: CASSVGYEQYF. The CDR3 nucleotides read TGTGCCAGCAGTGTAGGGTACGAGCAGTACTTC.

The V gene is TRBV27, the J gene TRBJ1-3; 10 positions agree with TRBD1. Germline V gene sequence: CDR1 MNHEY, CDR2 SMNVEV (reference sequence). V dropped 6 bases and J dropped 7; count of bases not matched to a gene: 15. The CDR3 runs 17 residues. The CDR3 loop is CASRTGGAGSERNTIYF. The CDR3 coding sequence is TGTGCCAGCAGGACAGGGGGCGCCGGATCAGAAAGGAACACCATATATTTT.

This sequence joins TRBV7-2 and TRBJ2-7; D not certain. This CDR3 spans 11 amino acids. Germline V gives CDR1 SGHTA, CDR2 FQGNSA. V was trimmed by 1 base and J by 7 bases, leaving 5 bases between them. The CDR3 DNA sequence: TGTGCCAGCAGCTTAGTCGGTGAGCAGTACTTC. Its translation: CASSLVGEQYF. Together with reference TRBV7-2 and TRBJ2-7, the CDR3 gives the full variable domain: GAGVSQSPSNKVTEKGKDVELRCDPISGHTALYWYRQSLGQGLEFLIYFQGNSAPDKSGLPSDRFSAERTGGSVSTLTIQRTQQEDSAVYLCASSLVGEQYFGPGTRLTVT.

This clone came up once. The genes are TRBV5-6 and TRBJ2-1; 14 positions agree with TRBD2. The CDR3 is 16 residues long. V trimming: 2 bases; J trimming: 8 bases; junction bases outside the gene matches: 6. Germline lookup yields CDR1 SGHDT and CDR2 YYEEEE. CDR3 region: CASSLTGTSGSDEQFF. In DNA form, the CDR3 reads TGTGCCAGCAGCTTAACGGGGACTAGCGGGAGCGATGAGCAGTTCTTC.

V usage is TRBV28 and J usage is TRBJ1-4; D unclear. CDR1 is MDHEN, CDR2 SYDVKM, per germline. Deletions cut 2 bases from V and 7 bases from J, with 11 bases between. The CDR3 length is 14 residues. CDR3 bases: TGTGCCAGCAGTTTAGTAACAGTACGTGAAAAACTGTTTTTT. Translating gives CASSLVTVREKLFF.

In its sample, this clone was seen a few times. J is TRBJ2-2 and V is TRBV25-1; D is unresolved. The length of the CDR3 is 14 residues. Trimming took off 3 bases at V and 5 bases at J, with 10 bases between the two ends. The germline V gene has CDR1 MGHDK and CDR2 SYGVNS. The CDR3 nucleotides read TGTGCCAGCAGTGATTTTGGTTCTACCGGGGAGCTGTTTTTT. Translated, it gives CASSDFGSTGELFF.

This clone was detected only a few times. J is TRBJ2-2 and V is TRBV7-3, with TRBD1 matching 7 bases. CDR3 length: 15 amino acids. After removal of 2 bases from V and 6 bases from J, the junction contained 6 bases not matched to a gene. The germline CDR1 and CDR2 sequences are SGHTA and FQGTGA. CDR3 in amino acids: CASSLRQGVAGELFF. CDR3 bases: TGTGCCAGCAGCTTACGACAGGGTGTAGCCGGGGAGCTGTTTTTT.

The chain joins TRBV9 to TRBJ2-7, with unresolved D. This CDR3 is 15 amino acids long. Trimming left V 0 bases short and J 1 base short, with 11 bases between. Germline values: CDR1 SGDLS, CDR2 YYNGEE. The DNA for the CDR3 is TGTGCCAGCAGCGTAGGGTGGTCCCAATCCTACGAGCAGTACTTC. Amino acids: CASSVGWSQSYEQYF.

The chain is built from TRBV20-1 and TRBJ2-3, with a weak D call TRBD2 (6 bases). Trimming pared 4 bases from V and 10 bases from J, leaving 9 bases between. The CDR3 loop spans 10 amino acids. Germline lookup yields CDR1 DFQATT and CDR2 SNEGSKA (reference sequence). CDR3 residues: CSATSVAQYF. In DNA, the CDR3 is TGCAGTGCTACTAGCGTTGCGCAGTATTTT.